Listed below are T cell receptor beta chains from one sample, sequenced in a study of long-term antiretroviral therapy in people with HIV. The method was immunoSEQ multiplex PCR; TCRdb's version includes in-frame clones alone and lacks a portion of them. The sample lists some 29,000 clones, just under 90% occurring once. The sample here was unsorted PBMCs, taken 3.2 years before starting antiretroviral therapy. Receptors were obtained from a middle-aged man with HIV. Both conserved end residues are part of each CDR3. A D gene is named only where the DNA matches it firmly. Only some rows state a clone size, as once, few, many or a class for expanded clones.

D | J | size | V | DNA | CDR3
- | TRBJ1-2 | - | TRBV15 | TGTGCCACCAGCAGTGAACAGCTCGGGGGCTATGGCTACACCTTC | CATSSEQLGGYGYTF
TRBD2 | TRBJ2-1 | - | TRBV10-3 | TGTGCCACGGCGGGGGGAAGCTCCTACAATGAGCAGTTCTTC | CATAGGSSYNEQFF
- | TRBJ2-3 | - | TRBV15 | TGTGCCACGAACATGCGGGGTATCGCAGATACGCAGTATTTT | CATNMRGIADTQYF
TRBD1 | TRBJ1-1 | - | TRBV29-1 | TGCAGCGCCGCGACAGGGACGAACACTGAAGCTTTCTTT | CSAATGTNTEAFF
TRBD1 | TRBJ1-1 | - | TRBV23-1 | TGCGCCAGGACATACGGACAGGTGGATGATGAAGCTTTCTTT | CARTYGQVDDEAFF
- | TRBJ2-3 | - | TRBV5-4 | TGTGCCAGCGCGACGGCCAGCACAGATACGCAGTATTTT | CASATASTDTQYF
- | TRBJ2-2 | - | TRBV19 | TGTGCCAGTAGTATTATCGTGGGTACCGGGGAGCTGTTTTTT | CASSIIVGTGELFF
- | TRBJ2-1 | - | TRBV4-3 | TGCGCCAGCAGCCGAGACTCACACAAATTCGATGAGCAGTTCTTC | CASSRDSHKFDEQFF
TRBD1 | TRBJ2-1 | - | TRBV5-4 | TGTGCCAGCAGCTTGAGACAGGGCGACAATGAGCAGTTCTTC | CASSLRQGDNEQFF
TRBD1 | TRBJ1-3 | - | TRBV11-3 | TGTGCCAGCAGCACCCAACAGGGGGCAGCGGGAAACACCATATATTTT | CASSTQQGAAGNTIYF
- | TRBJ1-2 | - | TRBV6-5 | TGTGCCAGCAGTTACGGCATGCGGGTAAACTATGGCTACACCTTC | CASSYGMRVNYGYTF
TRBD2 | TRBJ2-3 | - | TRBV9 | TGTGCCAGCAGTGACGGACTAGCGGGAGTAAGCACAGATACGCAGTATTTT | CASSDGLAGVSTDTQYF
TRBD1 | TRBJ1-4 | - | TRBV4-1 | TGCGCCAGCAGCGCGGGACAGAGGAAACTGTTTTTT | CASSAGQRKLFF
- | TRBJ1-5 | - | TRBV18 | TGTGCCAGCTCACCAGGGACCGGGCAGTCTCAGCCCCAGCATTTT | CASSPGTGQSQPQHF
TRBD1 | TRBJ2-5 | - | TRBV9 | TGTGCCAGCAGCATACAGGGGTGGTCGGAGACCCAGTACTTC | CASSIQGWSETQYF
- | TRBJ1-6 | - | TRBV2 | TGTGCCAGCAGTGAACGGGGGTCCTTCTATAATTCACCCCTCCACTTT | CASSERGSFYNSPLHF
- | TRBJ1-2 | - | TRBV10-3 | TGTGCCATCAGTGAGTCCGCTGGATTCCCTAACTATGGCTACACCTTC | CAISESAGFPNYGYTF
- | TRBJ2-1 | once | TRBV19 | TGTGCCAGTAGTATTTGGGCAGAACCTAACAATGAGCAGTTCTTC | CASSIWAEPNNEQFF
TRBD1 | TRBJ1-5 | - | TRBV14 | TGTGCCAGCAGCCAAGATTCAGAGTGGGACAGGGGGCGTGGGGAGGGGCAGCCCCAGCATTTT | CASSQDSEWDRGRGEGQPQHF
- | TRBJ1-1 | few | TRBV7-2 | TGTGCCAGCAGATTCTCCCGGGCCTCGTATGAAGCTTTCTTT | CASRFSRASYEAFF
- | TRBJ2-1 | - | TRBV29-1 | TGCAGCCTAATCCGACAGGTCTCCTACAATGAGCAGTTCTTC | CSLIRQVSYNEQFF
- | TRBJ1-1 | - | TRBV2 | TGTGCCAGCAGTGGGGACATCATGAACACTGAAGCTTTCTTT | CASSGDIMNTEAFF
TRBD1 | TRBJ2-7 | - | TRBV7-2 | TGTGCCAGCAGCTCCGGACAGGGTGGGGCTGGCTACGAGCAGTACTTC | CASSSGQGGAGYEQYF
TRBD2 | TRBJ2-3 | - | TRBV5-4 | TGTGCCAGCAGCTTGAGTAGCGGGGGGGCCGCAGATACGCAGTATTTT | CASSLSSGGAADTQYF
TRBD1 | TRBJ2-3 | - | TRBV7-9 | TGTGCCAGCAGCCGGACAGGGGGAGGAGATACGCAGTATTTT | CASSRTGGGDTQYF
- | TRBJ2-1 | - | TRBV6-5 | TGTGCCAGCAGTGTTTACGGGAATGAGCAGTTCTTC | CASSVYGNEQFF
- | TRBJ1-1 | - | TRBV4-3 | TGCGCCAGCAGCCAAGATCCCAGGGCGAGGTCGAACACTGAAGCTTTCTTT | CASSQDPRARSNTEAFF
TRBD2 | TRBJ2-1 | - | TRBV30 | TGTGCCTGGAGTTACTTAGGGACTAGCGGGACATACAATGAGCAGTTCTTC | CAWSYLGTSGTYNEQFF
TRBD2 | TRBJ2-1 | - | TRBV5-3 | TGTGCCAGAAGCTTGGGACTAGCGGGGGGATCCTACAATGAGCAGTTCTTC | CARSLGLAGGSYNEQFF
- | TRBJ2-1 | - | TRBV25-1 | TGTGCCAGCAGTTCATATACAGGGTTGGTGGAAGACAATGAGCAGTTCTTC | CASSSYTGLVEDNEQFF
- | TRBJ2-5 | - | TRBV10-3 | TGTGCCATCAGTGAGTCGTCGGATGCGGGGCCAGCCAGTCGTCAAGAGACCCAGTACTTC | CAISESSDAGPASRQETQYF
- | TRBJ2-7 | - | TRBV30 | TGTGCCTGGAGTGTACAGTACAATTTACCGGGACATACCTTC | CAWSVQYNLPGHTF
- | TRBJ2-7 | - | TRBV29-1 | TGCAGCGTTGAAGATCTGTACAAGCAGTACTTC | CSVEDLYKQYF
- | TRBJ2-3 | - | TRBV6-6 | TGTGCCAGCAGATCCTGGGGAGTCAGCACAGATACGCAGTATTTT | CASRSWGVSTDTQYF
TRBD1 | TRBJ1-3 | - | TRBV29-1 | TGCAGCGCGGGACAGGTCTCTGGAAACACCATATATTTT | CSAGQVSGNTIYF
- | TRBJ1-1 | - | TRBV6-5 | TGTGCCAGCAGTTACTCGAAGGACAGTCGCACTGAAGCTTTCTTT | CASSYSKDSRTEAFF
- | TRBJ2-3 | - | TRBV5-6 | TGTGCCAGCAGCTTGGGGACAAACACAGATACGCAGTATTTT | CASSLGTNTDTQYF
TRBD1 | TRBJ2-7 | few | TRBV28 | TGTGCCAGCAGCCCAGGGGGCTCCCGGAGCGAGCAGTACTTC | CASSPGGSRSEQYF
- | TRBJ2-1 | - | TRBV29-1 | TGCAGCGTTGTGATGGATTCCTACAATGAGCAGTTCTTC | CSVVMDSYNEQFF
- | TRBJ2-3 | - | TRBV5-1 | TGCGCCAGCAGCCCGGGGCAGACGCCTAGCACAGATACGCAGTATTTT | CASSPGQTPSTDTQYF
- | TRBJ1-3 | - | TRBV6-5 | TGTGCCAGCAGTCCATATTGGGGCTCTGGAAACACCATATATTTT | CASSPYWGSGNTIYF
- | TRBJ1-5 | - | TRBV18 | TGTGCCAGCTCACCTCCTAATCAGCCCCAGCATTTT | CASSPPNQPQHF
- | TRBJ2-2 | - | TRBV4-3 | TGCGCCAGCAGCCAAGATCTCGAGTTAGGGGAGCTGTTTTTT | CASSQDLELGELFF
TRBD2 | TRBJ2-1 | - | TRBV10-3 | TGTGCCATCACTTGGACTAGCGGGATGAAACCCTACAATGAGCAGTTCTTC | CAITWTSGMKPYNEQFF
TRBD1 | TRBJ2-5 | - | TRBV10-2 | TGCGCCAGCAGTGAGTCGAGTCAGGACAGGGTTGGAAAGACCCAGTACTTC | CASSESSQDRVGKTQYF
- | TRBJ1-1 | - | TRBV7-2 | TGTGCCAGCAGCTTAGCACCCGCGGGGAGTACTGAAGCTTTCTTT | CASSLAPAGSTEAFF
- | TRBJ1-4 | - | TRBV13 | TGTGCCAGCAGCCCCGGACGGAGGGTGGAAAAACTGTTTTTT | CASSPGRRVEKLFF
TRBD1 | TRBJ2-1 | - | TRBV7-2 | TGTGCCAGCAGCCGCCGGGACAGGGGTGGGAGGGGATACAATGAGCAGTTCTTC | CASSRRDRGGRGYNEQFF
TRBD1 | TRBJ1-1 | - | TRBV27 | TGTGCCAGCAGATCCAACAGGGGAAACTATTTAGAAGCTTTCTTT | CASRSNRGNYLEAFF
- | TRBJ1-5 | few | TRBV4-2 | TGTGCCAGCAGCCTCGACGGCACAGACAATCAGCCCCAGCATTTT | CASSLDGTDNQPQHF
TRBD1 | TRBJ1-1 | once | TRBV6-6 | TGTGCCAGCAGTCTCCGGGACAGGTATACTCCTGATCCTTGCAAGTTT | CASSLRDRYTPDPCKF
- | TRBJ1-1 | - | TRBV12-5 | TGTGCTAGTGTTTCACAGGTTGGGACGGTGCTCACTGAAGCTTTCTTT | CASVSQVGTVLTEAFF